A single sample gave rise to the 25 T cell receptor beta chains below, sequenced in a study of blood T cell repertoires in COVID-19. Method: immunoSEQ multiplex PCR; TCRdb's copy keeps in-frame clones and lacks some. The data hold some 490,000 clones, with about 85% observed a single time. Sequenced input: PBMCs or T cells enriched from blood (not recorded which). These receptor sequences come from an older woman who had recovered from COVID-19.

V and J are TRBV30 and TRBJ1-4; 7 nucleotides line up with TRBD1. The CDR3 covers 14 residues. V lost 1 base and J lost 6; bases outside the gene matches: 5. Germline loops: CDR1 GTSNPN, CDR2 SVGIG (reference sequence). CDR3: CAWSATGADEKLFF. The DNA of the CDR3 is TGTGCCTGGAGTGCCACAGGGGCAGATGAAAAACTGTTTTTT.

The CDR3 bases are TGTGCCAGTAGTCCCTCGGACAGGGGGAACGCGCAGCCCCAGCATTTT. It encodes CASSPSDRGNAQPQHF. The rearrangement uses TRBV19 and TRBJ1-5, with TRBD1 matching over 10 bases. Germline CDR1 and CDR2: LNHDA and SQIVND (reference sequence). The CDR3 sequence is 16 residues long. V was pared by 5 bases and J by 7 bases, with 11 bases of the junction left unmatched.

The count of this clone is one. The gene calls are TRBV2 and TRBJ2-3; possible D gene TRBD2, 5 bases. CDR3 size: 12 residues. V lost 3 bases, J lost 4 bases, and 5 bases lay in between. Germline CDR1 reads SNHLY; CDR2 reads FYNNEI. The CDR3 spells CASSERADTQYF. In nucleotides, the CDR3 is TGTGCCAGCAGTGAGCGGGCAGATACGCAGTATTTT. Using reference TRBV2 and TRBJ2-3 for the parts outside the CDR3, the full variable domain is EPEVTQTPSHQVTQMGQEVILRCVPISNHLYFYWYRQILGQKVEFLVSFYNNEISEKSEIFDDQFSVERPDGSNFTLKIRSTKLEDSAMYFCASSERADTQYFGPGTRLTVL.

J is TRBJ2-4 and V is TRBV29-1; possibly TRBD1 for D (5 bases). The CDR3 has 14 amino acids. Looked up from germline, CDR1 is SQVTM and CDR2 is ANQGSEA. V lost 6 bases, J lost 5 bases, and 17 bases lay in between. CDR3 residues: CSVAGRAGQNIQYF. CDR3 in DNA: TGCAGCGTCGCCGGCAGGGCAGGTCAAAACATTCAGTACTTC.

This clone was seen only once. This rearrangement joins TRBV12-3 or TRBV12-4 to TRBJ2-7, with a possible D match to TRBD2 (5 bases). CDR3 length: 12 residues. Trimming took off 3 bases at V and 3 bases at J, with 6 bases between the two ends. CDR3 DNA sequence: TGTGCCAGCAGTTTGGCGGGCTACGAGCAGTACTTC. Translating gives CASSLAGYEQYF.

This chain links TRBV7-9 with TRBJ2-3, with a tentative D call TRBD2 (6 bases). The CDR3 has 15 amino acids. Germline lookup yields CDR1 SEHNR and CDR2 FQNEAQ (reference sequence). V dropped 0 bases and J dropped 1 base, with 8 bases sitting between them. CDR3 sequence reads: CASSLAREGTDTQYF. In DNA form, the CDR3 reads TGTGCCAGCAGCTTAGCGAGGGAGGGCACAGATACGCAGTATTTT. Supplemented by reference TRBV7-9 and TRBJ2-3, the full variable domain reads DTGVSQNPRHKITKRGQNVTFRCDPISEHNRLYWYRQTLGQGPEFLTYFQNEAQLEKSRLLSDRFSAERPKGSFSTLEIQRTEQGDSAMYLCASSLAREGTDTQYFGPGTRLTVL.

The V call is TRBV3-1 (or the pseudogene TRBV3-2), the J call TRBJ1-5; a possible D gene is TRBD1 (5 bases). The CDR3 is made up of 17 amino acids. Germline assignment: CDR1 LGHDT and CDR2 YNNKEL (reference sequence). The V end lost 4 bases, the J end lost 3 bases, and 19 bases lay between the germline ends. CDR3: CASSLGANAAVNQPQHF. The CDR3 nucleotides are TGTGCCAGCAGCCTTGGGGCTAATGCTGCAGTCAATCAGCCCCAGCATTTT.

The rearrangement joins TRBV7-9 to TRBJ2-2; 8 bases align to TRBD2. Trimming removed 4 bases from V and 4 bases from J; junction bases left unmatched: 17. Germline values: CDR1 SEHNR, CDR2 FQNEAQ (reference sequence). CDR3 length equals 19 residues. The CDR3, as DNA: TGTGCCAGCAGCTCCGCGTATTTAGCGGGGCCCCTATTCACCGGGGAGCTGTTTTTT. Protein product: CASSSAYLAGPLFTGELFF.

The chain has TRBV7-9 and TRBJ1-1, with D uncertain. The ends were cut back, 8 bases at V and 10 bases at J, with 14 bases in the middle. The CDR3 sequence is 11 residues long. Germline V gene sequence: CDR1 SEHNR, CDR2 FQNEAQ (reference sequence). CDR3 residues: CASLTSGGAFF. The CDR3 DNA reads TGTGCCAGCCTCACGTCGGGTGGAGCTTTCTTT.

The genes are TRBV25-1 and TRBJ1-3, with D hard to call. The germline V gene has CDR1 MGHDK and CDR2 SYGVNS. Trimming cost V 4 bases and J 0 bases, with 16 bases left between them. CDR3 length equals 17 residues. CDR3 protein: CASSANGGSLSGNTIYF. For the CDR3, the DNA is TGTGCCAGCAGTGCCAACGGCGGCAGTCTCTCTGGAAACACCATATATTTT.

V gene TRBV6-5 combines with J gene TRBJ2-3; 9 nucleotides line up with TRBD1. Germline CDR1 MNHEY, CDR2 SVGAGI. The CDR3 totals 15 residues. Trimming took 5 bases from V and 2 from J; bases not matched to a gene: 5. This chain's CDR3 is CASSRQGEVTDTQYF. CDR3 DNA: TGTGCCAGCAGTAGACAGGGGGAAGTCACAGATACGCAGTATTTT.

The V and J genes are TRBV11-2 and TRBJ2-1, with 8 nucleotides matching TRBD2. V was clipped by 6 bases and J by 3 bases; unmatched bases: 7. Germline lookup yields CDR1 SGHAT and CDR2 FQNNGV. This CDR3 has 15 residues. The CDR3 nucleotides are TGTGCCAGCAGTTCGGGTCTAGCGGGCTACAATGAGCAGTTCTTC. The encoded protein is CASSSGLAGYNEQFF.

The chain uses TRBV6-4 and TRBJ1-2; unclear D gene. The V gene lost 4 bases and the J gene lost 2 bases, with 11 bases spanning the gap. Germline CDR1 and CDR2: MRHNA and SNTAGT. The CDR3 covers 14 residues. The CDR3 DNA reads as TGTGCCAGCAGTGGGAGGAGTTCGAACTATGGCTACACCTTC. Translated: CASSGRSSNYGYTF.

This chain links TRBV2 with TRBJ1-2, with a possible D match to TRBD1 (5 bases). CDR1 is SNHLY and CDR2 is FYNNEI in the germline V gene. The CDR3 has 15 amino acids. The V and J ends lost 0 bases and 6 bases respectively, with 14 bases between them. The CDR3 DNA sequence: TGTGCCAGCAGTGAAGCGCGGCAGGGTGGGCATGGCTACACCTTC. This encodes CASSEARQGGHGYTF.

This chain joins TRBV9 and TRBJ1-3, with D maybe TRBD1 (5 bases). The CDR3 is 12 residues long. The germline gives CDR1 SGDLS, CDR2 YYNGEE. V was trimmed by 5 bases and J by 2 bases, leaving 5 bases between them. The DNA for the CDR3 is TGTGCCAGCAGGGGGCCTGGAAACACCATATATTTT. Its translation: CASRGPGNTIYF.

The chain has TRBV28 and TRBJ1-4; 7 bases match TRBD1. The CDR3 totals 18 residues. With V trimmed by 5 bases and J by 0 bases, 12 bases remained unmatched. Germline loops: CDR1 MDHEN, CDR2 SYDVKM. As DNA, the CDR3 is TGTGCCAGCAGTCCGAGACAGGGAAAGAGCGCAACTAATGAAAAACTGTTTTTT. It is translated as CASSPRQGKSATNEKLFF.

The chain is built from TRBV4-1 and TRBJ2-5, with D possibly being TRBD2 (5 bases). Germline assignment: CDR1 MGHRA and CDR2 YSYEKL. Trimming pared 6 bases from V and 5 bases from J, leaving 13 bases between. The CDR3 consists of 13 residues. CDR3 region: CASSYERSETQYF. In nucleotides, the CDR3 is TGCGCCAGCAGTTACGAGCGGTCCGAGACCCAGTACTTC.

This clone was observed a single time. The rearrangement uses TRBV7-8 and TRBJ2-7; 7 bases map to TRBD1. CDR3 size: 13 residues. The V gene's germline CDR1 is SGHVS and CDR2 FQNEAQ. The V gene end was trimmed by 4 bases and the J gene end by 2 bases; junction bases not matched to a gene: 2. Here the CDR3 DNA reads TGTGCCAGCAGCTACAGGGGAGCCTACGAGCAGTACTTC. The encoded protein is CASSYRGAYEQYF.

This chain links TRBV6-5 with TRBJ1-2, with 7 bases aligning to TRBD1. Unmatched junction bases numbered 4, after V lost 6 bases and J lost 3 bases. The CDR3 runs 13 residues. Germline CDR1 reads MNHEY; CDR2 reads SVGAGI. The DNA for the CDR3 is TGTGCCAGCAGCCCAGGACAGGACTATGGCTACACCTTC. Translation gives CASSPGQDYGYTF.

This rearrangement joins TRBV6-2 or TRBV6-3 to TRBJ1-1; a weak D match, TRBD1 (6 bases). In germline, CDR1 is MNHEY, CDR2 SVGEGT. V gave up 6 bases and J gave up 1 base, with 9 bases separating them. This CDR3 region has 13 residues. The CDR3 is CASSPGQNTEAFF. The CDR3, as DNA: TGTGCCAGCAGCCCGGGACAGAACACTGAAGCTTTCTTT.

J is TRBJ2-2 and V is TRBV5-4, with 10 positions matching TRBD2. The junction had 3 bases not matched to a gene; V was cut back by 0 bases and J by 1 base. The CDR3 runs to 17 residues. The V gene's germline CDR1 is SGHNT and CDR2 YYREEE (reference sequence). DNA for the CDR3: TGTGCCAGCAGCTTGGCCGGACTAGCGGAGAACACCGGGGAGCTGTTTTTT. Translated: CASSLAGLAENTGELFF.

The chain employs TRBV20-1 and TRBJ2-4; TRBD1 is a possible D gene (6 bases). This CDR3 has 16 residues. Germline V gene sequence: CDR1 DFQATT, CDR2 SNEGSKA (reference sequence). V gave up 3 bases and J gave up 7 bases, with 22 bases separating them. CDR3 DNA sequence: TGCAGTGCTAGTCAACCGGGACAACGAACATGGAACATTCAGTACTTC. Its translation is CSASQPGQRTWNIQYF.

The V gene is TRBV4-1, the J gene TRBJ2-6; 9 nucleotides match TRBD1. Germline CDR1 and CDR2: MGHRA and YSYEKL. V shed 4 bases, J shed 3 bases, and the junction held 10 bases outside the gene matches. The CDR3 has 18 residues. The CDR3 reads CASSPLHGTGYGANVLTF. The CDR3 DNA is TGCGCCAGCAGCCCGCTACATGGGACAGGGTATGGGGCCAACGTCCTGACTTTC.

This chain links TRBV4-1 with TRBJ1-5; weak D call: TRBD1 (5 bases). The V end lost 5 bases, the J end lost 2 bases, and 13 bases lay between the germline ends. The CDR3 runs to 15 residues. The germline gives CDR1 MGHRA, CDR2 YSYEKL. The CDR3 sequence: CASSSPGGGNQPQHF. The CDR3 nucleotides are TGCGCCAGCAGCTCTCCGGGAGGGGGCAATCAGCCCCAGCATTTT.

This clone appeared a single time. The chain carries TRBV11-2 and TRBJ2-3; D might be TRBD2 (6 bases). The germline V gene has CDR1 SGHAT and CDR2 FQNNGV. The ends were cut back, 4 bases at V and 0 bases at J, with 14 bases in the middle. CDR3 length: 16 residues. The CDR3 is CASSSLAERSTDTQYF. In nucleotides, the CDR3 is TGTGCCAGCAGCTCCTTAGCGGAGCGGAGCACAGATACGCAGTATTTT. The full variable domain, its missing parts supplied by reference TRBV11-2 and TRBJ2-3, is EAGVAQSPRYKIIEKRQSVAFWCNPISGHATLYWYQQILGQGPKLLIQFQNNGVVDDSQLPKDRFSAERLKGVDSTLKIQPAKLEDSAVYLCASSSLAERSTDTQYFGPGTRLTVL.